This TCR beta chain was identified in a study of graft-versus-host responses after intestinal transplantation. Study-wide background: Every recipient had anti-thymocyte globulin induction and around three years of tacrolimus plus steroids.

Clones were sequenced by immunoSEQ multiplex PCR, and TCRdb holds only the in-frame ones, with some missing. The sample has about 120,000 clones; approximately 92% are singletons. This CDR3 is built from 15 residues. V was clipped by 0 bases and J by 6 bases; unmatched bases: 3. Germline V gene data show CDR1 as SGHRS and CDR2 as YFSETQ. A single count supports this clone. Its antigen is currently unknown. Regarding the study as a whole: The study found high graft-versus-host to host-versus-graft clonal ratios in allografts of patients with graft-donor T cell macrochimerism. GvH clones occurred in recipient marrow; some first appeared in ileum or blood.

The chain combines TRBV5-1 with TRBJ2-1; TRBD2 matches at 10 bases. The clonotype was recovered from a human donor who received an intestinal transplant. The sample was unstimulated CD4+ T cells sorted from spleen or lymph node cells, taken before intestinal transplant. Written as DNA, the CDR3 is TGCGCCAGCAGCTTGGGGGCTAGCGGGAGCAATGAGCAGTTCTTC. It encodes CASSLGASGSNEQFF.